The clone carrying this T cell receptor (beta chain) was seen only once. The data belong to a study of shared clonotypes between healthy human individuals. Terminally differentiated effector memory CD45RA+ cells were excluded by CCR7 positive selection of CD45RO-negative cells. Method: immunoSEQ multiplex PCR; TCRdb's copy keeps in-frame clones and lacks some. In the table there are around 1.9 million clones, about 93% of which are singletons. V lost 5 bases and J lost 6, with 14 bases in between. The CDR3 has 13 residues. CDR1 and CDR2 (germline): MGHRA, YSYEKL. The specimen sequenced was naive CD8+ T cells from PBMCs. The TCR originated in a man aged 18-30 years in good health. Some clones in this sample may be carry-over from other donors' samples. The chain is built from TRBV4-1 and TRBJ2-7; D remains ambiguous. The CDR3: CASSEGIRAEQYF. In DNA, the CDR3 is TGCGCCAGCAGCGAAGGAATCCGGGCCGAGCAGTACTTC.